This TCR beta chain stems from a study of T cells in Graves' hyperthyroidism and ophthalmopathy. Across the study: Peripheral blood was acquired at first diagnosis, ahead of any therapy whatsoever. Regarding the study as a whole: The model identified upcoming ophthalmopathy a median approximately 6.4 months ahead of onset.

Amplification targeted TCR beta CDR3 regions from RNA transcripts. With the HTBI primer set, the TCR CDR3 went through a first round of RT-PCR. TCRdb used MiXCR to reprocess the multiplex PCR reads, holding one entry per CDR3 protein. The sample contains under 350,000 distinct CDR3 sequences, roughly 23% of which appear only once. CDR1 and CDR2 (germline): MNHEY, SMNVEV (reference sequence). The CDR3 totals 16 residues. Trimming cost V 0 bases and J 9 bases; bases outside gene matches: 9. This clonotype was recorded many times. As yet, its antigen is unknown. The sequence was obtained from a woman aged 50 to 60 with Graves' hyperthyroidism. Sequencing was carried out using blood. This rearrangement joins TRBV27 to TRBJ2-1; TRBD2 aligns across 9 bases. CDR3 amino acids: CASSLSVSGGFGEQFF. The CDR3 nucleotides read TGTGCCAGCAGTTTATCGGTTAGCGGGGGATTCGGTGAGCAGTTCTTC.